This T cell receptor (beta chain) was documented in a study of shared clonotypes between healthy human individuals. Study findings and constraints: Clonotype sharing among donors was expected to depend on sequencing depth.

Unmatched junction bases numbered 15, after V lost 3 bases and J lost 4 bases. Germline V gene data show CDR1 as MDHEN and CDR2 as SYDVKM. This CDR3 region has 19 residues. Comments on this clone: Its antigen remains unknown.

Samples underwent the assay at deep level. Repertoires were generated with immunoSEQ multiplex PCR, while TCRdb's copy carries only in-frame clones and drops some. This repertoire shows around 2.5 million clones, over 85% found once; its top ten account for approximately 0.36%. The genes are TRBV28 and TRBJ2-2; TRBD2 matches at 9 bases. The receptor was derived from a young man in good health. Some clones in this sample may be carry-over from other donors' samples. Sequenced sample: naive CD4+ T cells from PBMCs. Subset in this sample: CD45RA+ positively selected. The chain's CDR3 is CASSLRARLAEMITGELFF. DNA for the CDR3: TGTGCCAGCAGTTTGCGGGCCAGACTAGCGGAAATGATCACCGGGGAGCTGTTTTTT.